Below, 32 T cell receptor beta chains from the same sample are listed, as sequenced in a study of radiotherapy plus CTLA-4 blockade in lung cancer. Sequenced by immunoSEQ multiplex PCR; TCRdb stores in-frame clones only, minus some. Of roughly 92,000 clones detected, about 86% appear once; the ten largest clones hold 2% to 2.5%. This specimen was peripheral blood, taken from a patient treated with radiotherapy plus ipilimumab. These receptors were obtained from a human donor with non-small cell lung cancer who had a partial response to radiotherapy plus ipilimumab.

A few counts support this clone. The chain has TRBV19 and TRBJ1-5; 8 nucleotides line up with TRBD1. Per the germline V gene, CDR1 is LNHDA and CDR2 is SQIVND (reference sequence). This CDR3 contains 15 residues. The trim removed 5 bases at V and 6 bases at J, leaving 9 bases unmatched. Here the CDR3 reads CASSAAGGRGQPQHF. In nucleotides, the CDR3 is TGTGCCAGTAGTGCGGCAGGGGGCCGAGGTCAGCCCCAGCATTTT.

The count of this clone is one. The CDR3 DNA follows: TGTGCCAGCAGCCAAACGACAGGCTACGAGCAGTACGTC. As protein: CASSQTTGYEQYV. This rearrangement joins TRBV28 to TRBJ2-7; maybe TRBD1 (6 bases). The germline V gene has CDR1 MDHEN and CDR2 SYDVKM. V was pared by 6 bases and J by 3 bases, with 12 bases between. The CDR3 sequence is 13 residues long.

The chain combines TRBV5-1 with TRBJ2-5; 8 bases line up with TRBD2. The CDR3 runs to 15 residues. The germline CDR1 and CDR2 sequences are SGHRS and YFSETQ. The J segment lost 4 bases and the V segment lost 2 bases, leaving 7 bases of the junction unmatched. CDR3 in DNA: TGCGCCAGCAGCTTAGGGGCGGGAGGCGCAGAGACCCAGTACTTC. Its protein product is CASSLGAGGAETQYF.

The rearrangement joins TRBV7-9 to TRBJ2-3; D perhaps matches TRBD1 (6 bases). Per germline, CDR1 SEHNR and CDR2 FQNEAQ (reference sequence). Trimming took off 5 bases at V and 2 bases at J, with 14 bases between the two ends. The CDR3 is made up of 15 amino acids. The CDR3 here is CASSLGQSYTDTQYF. CDR3 DNA sequence: TGTGCCAGCAGCCTAGGACAGAGTTACACAGATACGCAGTATTTT.

The V call is TRBV28, the J call TRBJ1-1, with D unclear. The CDR3 is made up of 12 amino acids. Germline V CDR1 and CDR2: MDHEN, SYDVKM. The V and J ends lost 2 bases and 11 bases respectively, with 12 bases between them. The CDR3 nucleotides are TGTGCCAGCAGTTTACCCCCGGTCGGGGCTTTCTTT. Protein sequence: CASSLPPVGAFF.

This chain uses TRBV28 with TRBJ1-2; a possible D gene is TRBD1 (6 bases). Trimming took 4 bases from V and 1 from J, leaving 10 bases between them. Germline V lookup: CDR1 MDHEN, CDR2 SYDVKM. This CDR3 is built from 14 residues. CDR3 in amino acids: CASSSIQGNYGYTF. In nucleotides, the CDR3 is TGTGCCAGCAGTTCAATACAGGGTAACTATGGCTACACCTTC.

The chain has TRBV7-2 and TRBJ2-5, with TRBD2 matching 8 bases. The V and J ends lost 5 bases and 2 bases, in that order; junction bases with no gene match: 4. Germline loops: CDR1 SGHTA, CDR2 FQGNSA. CDR3 length: 14 amino acids. CDR3 in DNA: TGTGCCAGCAGCGATGGACTAGCTCAAGAGACCCAGTACTTC. Its protein is CASSDGLAQETQYF.

This chain connects TRBV5-6 to TRBJ2-5; a weak D match, TRBD2 (6 bases). CDR1 is SGHDT, CDR2 YYEEEE, per germline. The CDR3 spans 15 residues. The V gene lost 0 bases and the J gene lost 5 bases, with 14 bases spanning the gap. The CDR3 nucleotides are TGTGCCAGCAGCTTGGTCGAGGGAGGCAAGGAGACCCAGTACTTC. Amino acids: CASSLVEGGKETQYF.

The chain joins TRBV10-3 to TRBJ2-1; TRBD1 matches at 7 bases. The CDR3 consists of 18 residues. Germline loops: CDR1 ENHRY, CDR2 SYGVKD. Losses at the gene ends were 3 bases for V and 1 base for J; bases not matched to a gene: 12. The CDR3 loop is CAISDLIGGGGSYNEQFF. The DNA for the CDR3 is TGTGCCATCAGTGATTTGATAGGGGGCGGCGGATCCTACAATGAGCAGTTCTTC.

V usage is TRBV11-2 and J usage is TRBJ2-1; 7 nucleotides agree with TRBD2. V lost 0 bases to trimming and J lost 0 bases; unmatched junction nucleotides: 11. Germline CDR1 SGHAT, CDR2 FQNNGV. CDR3 size: 19 residues. Here the CDR3 reads CASSLELNGRRSSYNEQFF. CDR3 coding DNA: TGTGCCAGCAGCTTAGAATTGAACGGGAGGCGATCCTCCTACAATGAGCAGTTCTTC.

This chain uses TRBV28 with TRBJ1-1; 7 positions agree with TRBD1. This CDR3 is built from 14 residues. The V segment lost 7 bases and the J segment 1 base; nucleotides outside the gene matches: 6. Germline-derived CDR1 and CDR2 are MDHEN and SYDVKM. This chain's CDR3 is CASKPGTANTEAFF. CDR3 coding DNA: TGTGCCAGCAAACCCGGGACAGCGAACACTGAAGCTTTCTTT.

The chain uses TRBV7-9 and TRBJ2-5; TRBD2 matches at 16 bases. Germline V gene lookup returns CDR1 SEHNR and CDR2 FQNEAQ (reference sequence). The trim removed 5 bases at V and 4 bases at J, leaving 7 bases unmatched. The CDR3 extends over 17 amino acids. The CDR3 coding sequence is TGTGCCAGCAGCCAGGGGACTAGCGGGAGGGCTGCAGAGACCCAGTACTTC. Translated: CASSQGTSGRAAETQYF.

The J gene is TRBJ1-5, the V gene TRBV27; D unclear. There are 14 residues in the CDR3. V shed 2 bases and J shed 1 base, with 6 bases lying between them. CDR1 MNHEY and CDR2 SMNVEV come from the germline V gene (reference sequence). The CDR3 DNA is TGTGCCAGCAGTTTAGCGGGGAGCAATCAGCCCCAGCATTTT. This codes for CASSLAGSNQPQHF.

V gene TRBV28 combines with J gene TRBJ2-7; 14 bases line up with TRBD2. Germline CDR1 MDHEN, CDR2 SYDVKM. The CDR3 runs to 17 residues. With V trimmed by 3 bases and J by 7 bases, 11 bases remained unmatched. CDR3 DNA: TGTGCCAGCAGTTTTTCCGGGACTAGCGGGAGTCGAAATGAGCAGTACTTC. It is translated as CASSFSGTSGSRNEQYF.

In its sample, this clone was seen once. V and J are TRBV18 and TRBJ2-7; D may be TRBD1 (6 bases). This CDR3 has 13 amino acids. CDR1 is KGHSH, CDR2 LQKENI, per germline. The CDR3 reads CASSPPNRDEQCV. CDR3 coding DNA: TGTGCCAGCTCACCGCCCAACAGGGACGAGCAGTGCGTC.

The chain employs TRBV13 and TRBJ2-7, with 8 bases lining up with TRBD2. V lost 4 bases, J lost 1 base, and 12 bases stayed unmatched. The CDR3 has 17 residues. Germline V gene lookup returns CDR1 PRHDT and CDR2 FYEKMQ (reference sequence). This CDR3 reads CASSYGAGGAISYEQYF. For the CDR3, the DNA is TGTGCCAGCAGCTATGGGGCGGGAGGCGCGATTTCCTACGAGCAGTACTTC.

Here the CDR3 reads CASSHGGGGPSYNEQFF. CDR3 bases: TGCGCCAGCAGCCACGGTGGCGGAGGGCCCTCCTACAATGAGCAGTTCTTC. The chain couples TRBV4-1 to TRBJ2-1, with D perhaps TRBD2 (6 bases). From germline, CDR1 is MGHRA and CDR2 YSYEKL. The CDR3 extends over 17 amino acids. The V end lost 3 bases, the J end lost 0 bases, and 15 bases lay between the germline ends.

J is TRBJ1-2 and V is TRBV7-3; D may be TRBD1 (5 bases). There are 15 residues in the CDR3. Germline V gene data show CDR1 as SGHTA and CDR2 as FQGTGA. The germline V and J ends were trimmed by 5 bases and 6 bases, with 19 bases remaining between them. CDR3 sequence reads: CASSLGGDGWDGYTF. CDR3 nucleotide sequence: TGTGCCAGCAGCCTGGGGGGGGACGGTTGGGATGGCTACACCTTC.

V usage is TRBV28 and J usage is TRBJ1-2; weak D call: TRBD1 (5 bases). The V gene lost 5 bases and the J gene lost 8 bases, with 12 bases spanning the gap. The V gene's germline CDR1 is MDHEN and CDR2 SYDVKM. This CDR3 has 12 residues. CDR3 loop: CASSTGITGYTF. In nucleotides, the CDR3 is TGTGCCAGCAGTACAGGTATAACCGGCTACACCTTC.

The CDR3 nucleotides are TGTGCCAGCATAGAGAGCCCCGATAACTACTATGGCTACACCTTC. Protein product: CASIESPDNYYGYTF. This chain joins TRBV7-9 and TRBJ1-2, with D unresolved. Germline assignment: CDR1 SEHNR and CDR2 FQNEAQ (reference sequence). The CDR3 loop spans 15 amino acids. V lost 7 bases and J lost 3, with 18 bases in between.

This clone was counted a single time. The rearrangement uses TRBV9 and TRBJ2-1; the match to TRBD2 covers 16 bases. Germline assignment: CDR1 SGDLS and CDR2 YYNGEE. Trimming cost V 3 bases and J 6 bases; bases outside gene matches: 3. This CDR3 spans 16 amino acids. As DNA, the CDR3 is TGTGCCAGCAGCGAGGGACTAGCGGGAGGGGGCAATGAGCAGTTCTTC. The encoded protein is CASSEGLAGGGNEQFF.

This chain links TRBV28 with TRBJ1-5; 9 bases are a match to TRBD1. CDR3 length: 16 amino acids. Trimming removed 7 bases from V and 6 bases from J; junction bases left unmatched: 13. Germline V gene lookup returns CDR1 MDHEN and CDR2 SYDVKM. CDR3 bases: TGTGCCAGCACTCCGGACAGGGGAAAGCTGCCTCAGCCCCAGCATTTT. Translation: CASTPDRGKLPQPQHF.

This chain links TRBV27 with TRBJ2-1; TRBD2 aligns across 12 bases. Germline assignment: CDR1 MNHEY and CDR2 SMNVEV (reference sequence). V shed 10 bases and J 7 bases; nucleotides not matched to a gene: 11. This CDR3 contains 15 residues. The CDR3 region has the DNA TGTGCCACGATTCGACTAGCGGGAGTAGGGAATGAGCAGTTCTTC. This translates into CATIRLAGVGNEQFF.

V is TRBV27 and J is TRBJ1-1; possible D gene TRBD1, 5 bases. Trimming took 3 bases from V and 5 from J, leaving 10 bases between them. The CDR3 is 13 residues long. Germline V gene lookup returns CDR1 MNHEY and CDR2 SMNVEV (reference sequence). The CDR3 bases are TGTGCCAGCAGTTTTCACGGGGGAACTGAAGCTTTCTTT. Translated, it gives CASSFHGGTEAFF.

The V gene is TRBV19, the J gene TRBJ1-1; tentative D call: TRBD1 (5 bases). CDR3 length: 13 residues. CDR1 and CDR2 from the germline V gene are LNHDA and SQIVND (reference sequence). Trimming left V 1 base short and J 7 bases short, with 10 bases between. CDR3 coding DNA: TGTGCCAGTAGTATAGTCGGGGGAATTGAAGCTTTCTTT. This gives the protein CASSIVGGIEAFF.

J is TRBJ2-1 and V is TRBV14, with D possibly matching TRBD2 (5 bases). CDR1 is SGHDN, CDR2 FVKESK, per germline. V was shortened by 4 bases and J by 4 bases, with 14 bases between the two germline ends. The CDR3 runs to 15 residues. The CDR3 sequence is CASSPSGSLYNEQFF. Written as DNA, the CDR3 is TGTGCCAGCAGCCCCTCGGGGTCCCTATACAATGAGCAGTTCTTC. The full variable domain, its missing parts supplied by reference TRBV14 and TRBJ2-1, is EAGVTQFPSHSVIEKGQTVTLRCDPISGHDNLYWYRRVMGKEIKFLLHFVKESKQDESGMPNNRFLAERTGGTYSTLKVQPAELEDSGVYFCASSPSGSLYNEQFFGPGTRLTVL.

The chain links TRBV30 to TRBJ1-1; D may be TRBD1 (6 bases). V lost 1 base to trimming and J lost 4 bases, with 10 bases between them. The germline CDR1 and CDR2 sequences are GTSNPN and SVGIG (reference sequence). This CDR3 comprises 13 residues. The CDR3 region is CAWSDRVGTEAFF. For the CDR3, the DNA is TGTGCCTGGAGTGACAGGGTTGGCACTGAAGCTTTCTTT.

This chain links TRBV7-3 with TRBJ2-2; D call uncertain. The CDR3 is 13 residues long. CDR1 and CDR2 (germline): SGHTA, FQGTGA. Trimming took 0 bases from V and 5 from J, leaving 4 bases between them. Here the CDR3 DNA reads TGTGCCAGCAGCTTAACGGAGACCGGGGAGCTGTTTTTT. Translated, it gives CASSLTETGELFF.

Comments on this clone: A read error may account for a junction end that differs from germline. V usage is TRBV7-9 and J usage is TRBJ1-4; D not resolved. In germline, CDR1 is SEHNR, CDR2 FQNEAQ (reference sequence). This CDR3 has 17 amino acids. The CDR3 DNA sequence: TGCGCCAGCAGCCGAGTCTTCTACGGTGCAACTAATGAAAAACTGTTTTTT. It codes for CASSRVFYGATNEKLFF.

The chain combines TRBV6-6 with TRBJ2-3; D may be TRBD2 (5 bases). Germline V lookup: CDR1 MNHNY, CDR2 SVGAGI (reference sequence). The CDR3 extends over 12 amino acids. V was cut by 8 bases and J by 5 bases, with 11 bases left in between. The CDR3 bases are TGTGCCAGCTATAAAGGAGGAGATACGCAGTATTTT. It encodes CASYKGGDTQYF.

The chain has TRBV19 and TRBJ2-3, with 14 bases matching TRBD2. CDR1 is LNHDA, CDR2 SQIVND, per germline (reference sequence). The junction had 17 bases not matched to a gene; V was cut back by 6 bases and J by 6 bases. This CDR3 contains 19 residues. The DNA for the CDR3 is TGTGCCAGTAGAAAGACCGGGACTAGCGGGAGAGGTGTCTGGGATACGCAGTATTTT. This sequence encodes CASRKTGTSGRGVWDTQYF. The full variable domain, its missing parts supplied by reference TRBV19 and TRBJ2-3, is DGGITQSPKYLFRKEGQNVTLSCEQNLNHDAMYWYRQDPGQGLRLIYYSQIVNDFQKGDIAEGYSVSREKKESFPLTVTSAQKNPTAFYLCASRKTGTSGRGVWDTQYFGPGTRLTVL.

This chain uses TRBV6-4 with TRBJ2-7; D perhaps matches TRBD2 (6 bases). The CDR3 has 20 amino acids. V gave up 2 bases and J gave up 4 bases, with 30 bases separating them. Germline assignment: CDR1 MRHNA and CDR2 SNTAGT. The CDR3 nucleotides are TGTGCCAGCAGTGACCCACCGGGGAGCGGACTATTATACGCCCGGTACGAGCAGTACGTC. Translating it yields CASSDPPGSGLLYARYEQYV.